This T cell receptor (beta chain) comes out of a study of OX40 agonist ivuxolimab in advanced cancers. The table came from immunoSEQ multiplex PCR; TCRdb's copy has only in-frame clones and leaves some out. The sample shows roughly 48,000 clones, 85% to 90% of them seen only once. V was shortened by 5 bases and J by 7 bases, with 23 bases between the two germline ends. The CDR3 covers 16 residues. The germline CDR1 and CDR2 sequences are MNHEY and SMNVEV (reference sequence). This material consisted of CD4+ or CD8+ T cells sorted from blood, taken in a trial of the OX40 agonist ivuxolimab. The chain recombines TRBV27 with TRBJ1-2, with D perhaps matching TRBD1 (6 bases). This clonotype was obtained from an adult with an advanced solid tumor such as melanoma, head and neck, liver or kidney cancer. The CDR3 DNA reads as TGTGCCAGCAGTCTTATATCGGGTAGGGGGGGCGCTGGCTACACCTTC. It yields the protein CASSLISGRGGAGYTF.